This T cell receptor beta chain was identified in a study of long-term antiretroviral therapy in people with HIV. Worth noting for this clone: Its antigen is not identified.

Findings and limits, study-wide: The study found that diversity rose after ART but stayed below transplant donor controls. Repertoires with HIV possessed tighter CDR3 length spans than those of controls.

CDR1 is MNHEY and CDR2 is SVGAGI in the germline V gene. The V gene end was trimmed by 6 bases and the J gene end by 10 bases; junction bases not matched to a gene: 9. This CDR3 has 13 residues. It was version v3.0 of the immunoSEQ assay that was run at survey level. Libraries were prepared by immunoSEQ multiplex PCR; TCRdb keeps only in-frame clonotypes and omits some of them. The sample holds 20,000 to 25,000 clones, 80% to 90% seen once. It was in the United States that all participants with HIV were treated. The samples, holding roughly 0.95-10 million cryopreserved PBMC, were thawed before DNA extraction was carried out.

The TCR was taken from a man younger than 30 with HIV. Here the sequenced sample was unsorted PBMCs, taken 0.2 years before starting antiretroviral therapy. V gene TRBV6-5 combines with J gene TRBJ1-1; TRBD1 matches at 9 bases. The CDR3 nucleotides are TGTGCCAGCAGGCGACAGGGGGAGAGGACAGCTTTCTTT. Amino acid sequence: CASRRQGERTAFF.